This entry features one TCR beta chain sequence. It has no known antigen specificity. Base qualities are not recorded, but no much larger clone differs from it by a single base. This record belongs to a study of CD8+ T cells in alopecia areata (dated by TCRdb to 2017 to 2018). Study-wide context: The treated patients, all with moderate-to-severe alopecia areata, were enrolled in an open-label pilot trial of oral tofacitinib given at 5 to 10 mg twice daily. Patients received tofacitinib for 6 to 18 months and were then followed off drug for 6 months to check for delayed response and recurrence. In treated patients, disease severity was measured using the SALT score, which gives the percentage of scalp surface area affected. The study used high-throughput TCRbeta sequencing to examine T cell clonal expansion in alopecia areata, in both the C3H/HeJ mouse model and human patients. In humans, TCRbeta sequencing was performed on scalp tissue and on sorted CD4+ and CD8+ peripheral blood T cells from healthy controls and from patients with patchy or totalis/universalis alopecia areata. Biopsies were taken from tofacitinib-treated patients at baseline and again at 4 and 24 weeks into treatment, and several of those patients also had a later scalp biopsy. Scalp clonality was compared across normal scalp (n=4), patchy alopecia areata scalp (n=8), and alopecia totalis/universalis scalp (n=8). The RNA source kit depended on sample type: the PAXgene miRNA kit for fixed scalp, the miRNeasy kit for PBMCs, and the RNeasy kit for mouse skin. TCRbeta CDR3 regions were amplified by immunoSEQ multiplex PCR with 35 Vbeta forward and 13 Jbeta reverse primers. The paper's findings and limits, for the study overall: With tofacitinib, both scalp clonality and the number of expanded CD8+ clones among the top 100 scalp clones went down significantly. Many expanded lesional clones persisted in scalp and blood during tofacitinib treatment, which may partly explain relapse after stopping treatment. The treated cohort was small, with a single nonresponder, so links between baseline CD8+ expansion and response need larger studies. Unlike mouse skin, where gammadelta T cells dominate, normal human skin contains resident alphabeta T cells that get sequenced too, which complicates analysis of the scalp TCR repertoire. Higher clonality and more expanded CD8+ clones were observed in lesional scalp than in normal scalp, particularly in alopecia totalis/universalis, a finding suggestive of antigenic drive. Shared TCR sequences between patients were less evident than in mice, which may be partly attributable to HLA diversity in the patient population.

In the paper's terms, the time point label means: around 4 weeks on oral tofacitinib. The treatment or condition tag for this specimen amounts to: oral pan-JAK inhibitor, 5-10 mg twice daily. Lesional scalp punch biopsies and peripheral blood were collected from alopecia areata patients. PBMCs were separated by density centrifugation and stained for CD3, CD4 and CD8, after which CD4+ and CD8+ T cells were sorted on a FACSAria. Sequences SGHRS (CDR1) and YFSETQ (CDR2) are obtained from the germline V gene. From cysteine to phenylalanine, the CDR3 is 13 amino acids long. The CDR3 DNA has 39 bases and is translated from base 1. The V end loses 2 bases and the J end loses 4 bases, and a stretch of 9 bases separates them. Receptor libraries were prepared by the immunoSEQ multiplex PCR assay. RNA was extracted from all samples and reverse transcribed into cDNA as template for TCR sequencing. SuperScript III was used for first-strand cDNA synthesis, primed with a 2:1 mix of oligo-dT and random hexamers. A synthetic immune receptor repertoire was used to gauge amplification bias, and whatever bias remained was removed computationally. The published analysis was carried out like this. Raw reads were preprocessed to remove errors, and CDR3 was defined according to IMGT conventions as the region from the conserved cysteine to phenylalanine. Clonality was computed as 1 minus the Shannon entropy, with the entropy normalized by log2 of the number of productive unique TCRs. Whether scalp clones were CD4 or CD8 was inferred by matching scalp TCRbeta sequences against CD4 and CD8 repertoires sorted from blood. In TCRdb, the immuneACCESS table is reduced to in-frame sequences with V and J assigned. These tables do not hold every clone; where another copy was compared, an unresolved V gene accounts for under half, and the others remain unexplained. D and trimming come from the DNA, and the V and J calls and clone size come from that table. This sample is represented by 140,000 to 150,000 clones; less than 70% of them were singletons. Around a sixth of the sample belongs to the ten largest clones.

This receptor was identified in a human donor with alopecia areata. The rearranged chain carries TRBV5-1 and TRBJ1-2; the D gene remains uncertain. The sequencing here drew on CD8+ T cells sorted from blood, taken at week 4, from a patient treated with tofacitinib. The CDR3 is CASSFSSAYGYTF. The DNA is TGCGCCAGCAGCTTTAGCTCTGCCTATGGCTACACCTTC.